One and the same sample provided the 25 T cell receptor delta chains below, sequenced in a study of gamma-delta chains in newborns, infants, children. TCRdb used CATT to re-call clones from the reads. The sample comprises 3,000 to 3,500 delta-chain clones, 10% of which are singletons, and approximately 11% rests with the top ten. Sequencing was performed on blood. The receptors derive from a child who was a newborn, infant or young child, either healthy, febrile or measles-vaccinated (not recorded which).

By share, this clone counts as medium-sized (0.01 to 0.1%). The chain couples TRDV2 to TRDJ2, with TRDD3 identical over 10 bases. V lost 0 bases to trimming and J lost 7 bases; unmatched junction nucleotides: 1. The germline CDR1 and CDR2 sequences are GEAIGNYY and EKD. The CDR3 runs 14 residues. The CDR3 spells CACDTWGIQAQLFF. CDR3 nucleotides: TGTGCCTGTGACACCTGGGGGATACAAGCACAACTCTTCTTT.

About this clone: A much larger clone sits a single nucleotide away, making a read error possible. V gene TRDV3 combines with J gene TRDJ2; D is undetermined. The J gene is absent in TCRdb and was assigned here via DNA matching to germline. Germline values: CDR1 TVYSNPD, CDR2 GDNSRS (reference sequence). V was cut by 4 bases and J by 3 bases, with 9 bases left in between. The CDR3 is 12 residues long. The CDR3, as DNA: TGTGCCTGTCAGGGACTGACAGCACAACTCTTCTTT. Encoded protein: CACQGLTAQLFF.

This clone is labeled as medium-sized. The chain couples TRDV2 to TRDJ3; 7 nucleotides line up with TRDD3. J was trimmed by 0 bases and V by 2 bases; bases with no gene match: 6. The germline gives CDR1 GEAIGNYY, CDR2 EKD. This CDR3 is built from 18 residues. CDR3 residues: CACDKAGISSWDTRQMFF. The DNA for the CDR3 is TGTGCCTGTGACAAAGCGGGGATAAGCTCCTGGGACACCCGACAGATGTTTTTC.

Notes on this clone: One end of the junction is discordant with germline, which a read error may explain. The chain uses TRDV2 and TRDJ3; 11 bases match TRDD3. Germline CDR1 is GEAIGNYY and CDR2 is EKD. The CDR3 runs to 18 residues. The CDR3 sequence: CACDKVLGDIWDTRQTFF. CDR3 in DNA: TGTGCCTGTGACAAAGTACTGGGGGATATTTGGGACACCCGACAGACGTTTTTC.

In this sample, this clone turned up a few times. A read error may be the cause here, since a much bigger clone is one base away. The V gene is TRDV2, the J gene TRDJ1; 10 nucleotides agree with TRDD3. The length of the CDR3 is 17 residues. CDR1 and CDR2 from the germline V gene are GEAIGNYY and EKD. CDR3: CARDFVLGDPLTDKLIF. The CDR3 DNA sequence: TGTGCCCGTGACTTCGTACTGGGGGATCCCCTCACCGATAAACTCATCTTT.

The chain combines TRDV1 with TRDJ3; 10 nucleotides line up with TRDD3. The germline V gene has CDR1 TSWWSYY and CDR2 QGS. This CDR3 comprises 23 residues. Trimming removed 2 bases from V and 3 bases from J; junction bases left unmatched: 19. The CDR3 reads CALGEWRTGGGYAEVWDTRQMFF. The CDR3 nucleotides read TGTGCTCTTGGGGAATGGCGGACTGGAGGGGGATACGCAGAAGTCTGGGACACCCGACAGATGTTTTTC.

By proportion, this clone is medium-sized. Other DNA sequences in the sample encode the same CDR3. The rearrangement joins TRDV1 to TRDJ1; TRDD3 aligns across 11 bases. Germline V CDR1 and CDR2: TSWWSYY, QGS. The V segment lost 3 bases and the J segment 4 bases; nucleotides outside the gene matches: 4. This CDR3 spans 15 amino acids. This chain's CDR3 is CALGDWGIQSDKLIF. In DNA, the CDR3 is TGTGCTCTTGGGGACTGGGGGATACAAAGCGATAAACTCATCTTT.

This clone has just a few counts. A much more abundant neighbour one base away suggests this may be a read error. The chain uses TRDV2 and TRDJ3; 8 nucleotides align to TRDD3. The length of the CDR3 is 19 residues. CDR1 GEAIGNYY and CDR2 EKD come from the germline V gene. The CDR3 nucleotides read TGTGCCTGTGACACTCTGCTGGGGGACAGCTCCTGGGACACCCGACAGACGTTTTTC. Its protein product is CACDTLLGDSSWDTRQTFF.

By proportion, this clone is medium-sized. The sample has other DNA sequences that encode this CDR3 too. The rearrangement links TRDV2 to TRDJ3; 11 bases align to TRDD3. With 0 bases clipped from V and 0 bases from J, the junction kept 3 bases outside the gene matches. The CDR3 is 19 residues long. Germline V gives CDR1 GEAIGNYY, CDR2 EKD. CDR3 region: CACDTWGIRSSWDTRQMFF. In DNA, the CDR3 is TGTGCCTGTGACACCTGGGGGATACGCAGCTCCTGGGACACCCGACAGATGTTTTTC.

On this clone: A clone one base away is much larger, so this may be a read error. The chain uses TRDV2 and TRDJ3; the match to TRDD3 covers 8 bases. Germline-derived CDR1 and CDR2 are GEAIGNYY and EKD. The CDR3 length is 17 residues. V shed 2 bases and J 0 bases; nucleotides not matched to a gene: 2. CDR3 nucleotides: TGTGCCTGTGACATACTGGGGGGCTCCTGGGACACCCGACAGATGTTTTTC. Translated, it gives CACDILGGSWDTRQMFF.

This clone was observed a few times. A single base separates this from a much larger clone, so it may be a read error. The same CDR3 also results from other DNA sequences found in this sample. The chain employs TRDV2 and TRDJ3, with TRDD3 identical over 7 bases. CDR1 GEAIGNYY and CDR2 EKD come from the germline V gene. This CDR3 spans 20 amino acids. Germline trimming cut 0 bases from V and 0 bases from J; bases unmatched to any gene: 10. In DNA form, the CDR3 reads TGTGCCTGTGACACCCCTGGGGGGTACACGAGCTCCTGGGACACCCGACAGATGTTTTTC. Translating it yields CACDTPGGYTSSWDTRQMFF.

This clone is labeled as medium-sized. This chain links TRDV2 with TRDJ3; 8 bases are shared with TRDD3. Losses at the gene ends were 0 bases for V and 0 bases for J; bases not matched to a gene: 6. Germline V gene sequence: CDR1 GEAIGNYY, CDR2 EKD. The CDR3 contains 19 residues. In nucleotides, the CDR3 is TGTGCCTGTGACACCGTGGTGGGGGATGGCTCCTGGGACACCCGACAGATGTTTTTC. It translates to CACDTVVGDGSWDTRQMFF.

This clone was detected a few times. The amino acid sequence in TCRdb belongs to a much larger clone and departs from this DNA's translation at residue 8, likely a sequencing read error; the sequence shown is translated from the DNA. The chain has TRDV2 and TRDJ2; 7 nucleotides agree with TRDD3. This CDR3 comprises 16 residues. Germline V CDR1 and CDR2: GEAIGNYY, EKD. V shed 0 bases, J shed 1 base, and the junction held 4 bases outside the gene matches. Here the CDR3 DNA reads TGTGCCTGTGACACCGGGGGATGCAATTTGACAGCACAACTCTTCTTT. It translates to CACDTGGCNLTAQLFF.

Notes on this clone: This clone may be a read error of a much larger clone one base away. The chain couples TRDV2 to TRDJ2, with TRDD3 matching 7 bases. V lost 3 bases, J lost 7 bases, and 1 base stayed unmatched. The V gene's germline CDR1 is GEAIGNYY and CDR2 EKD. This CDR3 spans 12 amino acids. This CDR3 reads CACDWGRAQLFF. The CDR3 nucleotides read TGTGCCTGTGACTGGGGGAGAGCACAACTCTTCTTT.

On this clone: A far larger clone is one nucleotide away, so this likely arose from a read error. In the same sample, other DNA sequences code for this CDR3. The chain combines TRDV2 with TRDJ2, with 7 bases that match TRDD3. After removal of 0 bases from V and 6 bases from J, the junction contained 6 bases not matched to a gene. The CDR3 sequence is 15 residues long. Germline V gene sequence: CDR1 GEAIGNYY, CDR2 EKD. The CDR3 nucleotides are TGTGCCTGTGACACCGGGGGATTTCCGGCAGCACAACTCTTCTTT. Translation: CACDTGGFPAAQLFF.

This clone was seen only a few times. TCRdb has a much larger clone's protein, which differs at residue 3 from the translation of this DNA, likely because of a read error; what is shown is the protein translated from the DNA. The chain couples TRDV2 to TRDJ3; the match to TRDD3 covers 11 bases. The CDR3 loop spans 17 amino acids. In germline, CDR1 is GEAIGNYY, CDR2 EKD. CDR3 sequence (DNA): TGTGCCCGTGACACTGGGGGATACTCCTGGGACACCCGACAGATGTTTTTC. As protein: CARDTGGYSWDTRQMFF.

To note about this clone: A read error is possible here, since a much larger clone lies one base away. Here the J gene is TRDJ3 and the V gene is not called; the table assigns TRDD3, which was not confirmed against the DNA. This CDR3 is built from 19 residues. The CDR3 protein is CACDILGVRSSWDTRQMFF. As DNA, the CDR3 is TGTGCCTGTGACATACTGGGGGTTAGGAGCTCCTGGGACACCCGGCAGATGTTTTTC.

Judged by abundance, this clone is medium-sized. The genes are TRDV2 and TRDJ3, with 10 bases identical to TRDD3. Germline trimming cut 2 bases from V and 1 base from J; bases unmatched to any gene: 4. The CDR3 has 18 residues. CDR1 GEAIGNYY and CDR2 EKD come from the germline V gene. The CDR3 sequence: CACDKLGDFSWDTRQMFF. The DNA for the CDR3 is TGTGCCTGTGACAAACTGGGGGATTTTTCCTGGGACACCCGACAGATGTTTTTC.

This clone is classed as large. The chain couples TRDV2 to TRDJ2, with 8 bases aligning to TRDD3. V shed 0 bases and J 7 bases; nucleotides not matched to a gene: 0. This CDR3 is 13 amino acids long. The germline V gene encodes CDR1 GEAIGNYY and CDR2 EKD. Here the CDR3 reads CACDTWGIAQLFF. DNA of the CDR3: TGTGCCTGTGACACCTGGGGGATAGCACAACTCTTCTTT.

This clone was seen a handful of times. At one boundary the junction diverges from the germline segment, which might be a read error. CDR3 nucleotides: TGTGCCTGTGGCACCTGGGGATACAGCTCCTGGGACACCCGACAGATGTTTTTC. This sequence encodes CACGTWGYSSWDTRQMFF. The chain uses TRDV2 and TRDJ3; 8 bases line up with TRDD3. Germline V gives CDR1 GEAIGNYY, CDR2 EKD. The length of the CDR3 is 18 residues.

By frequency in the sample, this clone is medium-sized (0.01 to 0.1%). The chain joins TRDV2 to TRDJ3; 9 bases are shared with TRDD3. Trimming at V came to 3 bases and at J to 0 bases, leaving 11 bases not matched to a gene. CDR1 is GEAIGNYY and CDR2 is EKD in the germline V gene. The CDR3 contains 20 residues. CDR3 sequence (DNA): TGTGCCTGTGACTACCCTGGGACTGGGGGAGGCTCCTGGGACACCCGACAGATGTTTTTC. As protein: CACDYPGTGGGSWDTRQMFF.

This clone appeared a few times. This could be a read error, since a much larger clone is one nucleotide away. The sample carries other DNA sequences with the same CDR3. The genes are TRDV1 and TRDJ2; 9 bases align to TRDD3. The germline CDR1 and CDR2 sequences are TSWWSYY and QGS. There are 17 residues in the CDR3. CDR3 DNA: TGTGCTCTCGGGGACCCCTGGGCTGGGGGATGGGGCCCACAACTCTTCTTT. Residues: CALGDPWAGGWGPQLFF.

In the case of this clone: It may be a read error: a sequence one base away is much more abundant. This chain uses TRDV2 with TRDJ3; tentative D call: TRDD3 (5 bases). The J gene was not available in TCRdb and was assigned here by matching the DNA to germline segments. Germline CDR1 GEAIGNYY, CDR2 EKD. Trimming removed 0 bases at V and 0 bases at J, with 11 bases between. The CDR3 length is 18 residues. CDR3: CACDTWGESSWDTRQMFF. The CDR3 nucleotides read TGTGCCTGTGACACCTGGGGAGAGAGCTCCTGGGACACCCGACAGATGTTTTTC.

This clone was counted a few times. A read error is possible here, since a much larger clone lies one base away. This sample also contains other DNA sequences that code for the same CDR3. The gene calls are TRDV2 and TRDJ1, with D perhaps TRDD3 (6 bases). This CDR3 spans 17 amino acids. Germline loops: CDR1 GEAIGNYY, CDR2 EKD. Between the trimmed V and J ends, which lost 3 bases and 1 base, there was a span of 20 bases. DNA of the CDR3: TGTGCCTGTGACTTCGTACTAGGGGATCCCCTCACCGATAAACTCATCTTT. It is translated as CACDFVLGDPLTDKLIF.

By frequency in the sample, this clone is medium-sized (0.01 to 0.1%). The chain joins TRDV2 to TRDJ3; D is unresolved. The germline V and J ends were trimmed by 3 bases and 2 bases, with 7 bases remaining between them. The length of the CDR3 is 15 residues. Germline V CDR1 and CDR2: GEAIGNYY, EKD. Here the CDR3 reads CACDCGAWDTRQMFF. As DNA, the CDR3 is TGTGCCTGTGACTGCGGTGCCTGGGACACCCGACAGATGTTTTTC.